These 12 T cell receptor beta chains came from one sample sequenced in a study of cytomegalovirus exposure and HLA in healthy donors. This PCR relied on a set of 60 Vbeta primers and 13 Jbeta primers. The data were produced by immunoSEQ multiplex PCR, yet TCRdb's version contains in-frame clones alone and is incomplete. The sample shows fewer than 150,000 clones, more than 65% of them seen only once. The material sequenced was PBMCs. All receptors derive from a human donor in good health.

The chain employs TRBV2 and TRBJ2-7, with TRBD2 identical over 12 bases. This CDR3 is 16 amino acids long. From germline, CDR1 is SNHLY and CDR2 FYNNEI. The V segment lost 6 bases and the J segment 7 bases; nucleotides outside the gene matches: 13. CDR3 in DNA: TGTGCCAGCAGGGCCCGACTAGCGGGAGACAGAGGAGAGCAGTACTTC. Amino acids: CASRARLAGDRGEQYF.

This sequence joins TRBV5-4 and TRBJ1-2; 10 positions match TRBD1. Trimming removed 5 bases from V and 1 base from J; junction bases left unmatched: 5. The germline V gene encodes CDR1 SGHNT and CDR2 YYREEE (reference sequence). CDR3 length equals 15 residues. CDR3 sequence (DNA): TGTGCCAGCAGGCCCGGGACAGGGGATAACTATGGCTACACCTTC. This translates into CASRPGTGDNYGYTF. Combining the CDR3 with reference TRBV5-4 and TRBJ1-2 gives the whole variable domain ETGVTQSPTHLIKTRGQQVTLRCSSQSGHNTVSWYQQALGQGPQFIFQYYREEENGRGNFPPRFSGLQFPNYSSELNVNALELDDSALYLCASRPGTGDNYGYTFGSGTRLTVV.

V is TRBV18 and J is TRBJ2-5; 9 nucleotides match TRBD1. The V gene end was trimmed by 5 bases and the J gene end by 5 bases; junction bases not matched to a gene: 12. Germline V gene lookup returns CDR1 KGHSH and CDR2 LQKENI. CDR3 size: 16 residues. The CDR3 coding sequence is TGTGCCAGCTCAACTTCTCCGGGACAGGGCTGGGAGACCCAGTACTTC. Its protein product is CASSTSPGQGWETQYF.

The chain is built from TRBV7-5 and TRBJ2-5; the table calls TRBD1, which could not be checked here. Matching the DNA end better, TRBJ2-7 makes the J call doubtful. TRBV7-5 is tagged as a pseudogene. There are 15 residues in the CDR3. The CDR3 bases are TGTGTCAGAAGTTCTATGTTCGACAGGGGCCACGAGCAGTACTTC. It is translated as CVRSSMFDRGHEQYF.

This rearrangement joins TRBV7-3 to TRBJ1-1; 8 positions match TRBD1. Trimming removed 4 bases from V and 7 bases from J; junction bases left unmatched: 2. CDR3 length equals 12 residues. Germline CDR1 and CDR2: SGHTA and FQGTGA. The CDR3 here is CASSSGTGEAFF. The CDR3 bases are TGTGCCAGCAGCTCAGGGACAGGTGAAGCTTTCTTT.

The gene calls are TRBV7-8 and TRBJ1-1, with D perhaps matching TRBD1 (6 bases). There are 13 residues in the CDR3. Germline CDR1 is SGHVS and CDR2 is FQNEAQ. Trimming cost V 5 bases and J 1 base, with 8 bases left between them. CDR3 DNA: TGTGCCAGCAGCATACAGGGGAACACTGAAGCTTTCTTT. This sequence encodes CASSIQGNTEAFF.

This clone was counted a few times. This chain connects TRBV5-4 to TRBJ1-3; D call uncertain. This CDR3 region has 14 residues. Germline CDR1 reads SGHNT; CDR2 reads YYREEE (reference sequence). V gave up 6 bases and J gave up 3 bases, with 13 bases separating them. The DNA of the CDR3 is TGTGCCAGCACCCTGGCGGGAGGTGGAAACACCATATATTTT. Protein product: CASTLAGGGNTIYF.

V gene TRBV27 combines with J gene TRBJ2-5; 9 bases align to TRBD2. This CDR3 has 15 residues. Germline CDR1 MNHEY, CDR2 SMNVEV (reference sequence). V lost 3 bases, J lost 5 bases, and 7 bases stayed unmatched. The CDR3 DNA is TGTGCCAGCAGTTTCCGGCGGGGGGGTTTCGAGACCCAGTACTTC. Translation: CASSFRRGGFETQYF.

The chain has TRBV19 and TRBJ1-1; the match to TRBD1 covers 10 bases. V dropped 11 bases and J dropped 0; count of bases not matched to a gene: 9. Germline V gene lookup returns CDR1 LNHDA and CDR2 SQIVND (reference sequence). The CDR3 spans 15 residues. The CDR3: CASKGQGYMNTEAFF. The DNA for the CDR3 is TGTGCCTCAAAGGGACAGGGGTATATGAACACTGAAGCTTTCTTT. Complete variable domain (other parts from reference TRBV19 and TRBJ1-1): DGGITQSPKYLFRKEGQNVTLSCEQNLNHDAMYWYRQDPGQGLRLIYYSQIVNDFQKGDIAEGYSVSREKKESFPLTVTSAQKNPTAFYLCASKGQGYMNTEAFFGQGTRLTVV.

This clone was detected a few times. The rearrangement links TRBV11-3 to TRBJ2-2; D ambiguous. There are 12 residues in the CDR3. The germline V gene has CDR1 SGHNT and CDR2 YENEEA. Trimming pared 6 bases from V and 4 bases from J, leaving 6 bases between. In nucleotides, the CDR3 is TGTGCCAGCAGGGAGAGCACCGGGGAGCTGTTTTTT. It encodes CASRESTGELFF. Variable domain in full (rest from reference TRBV11-3 and TRBJ2-2): EAGVVQSPRYKIIEKKQPVAFWCNPISGHNTLYWYLQNLGQGPELLIRYENEEAVDDSQLPKDRFSAERLKGVDSTLKIQPAELGDSAVYLCASRESTGELFFGEGSRLTVL.

The rearrangement links TRBV6-1 to TRBJ2-7; 7 nucleotides line up with TRBD2. J was trimmed by 3 bases and V by 5 bases; bases with no gene match: 4. Germline CDR1 is MNHNS and CDR2 is SASEGT. The CDR3 extends over 13 amino acids. CDR3 sequence (DNA): TGTGCCAGCAGTTCGACTAGCTACTACGAGCAGTACTTC. Its protein is CASSSTSYYEQYF.

The rearrangement uses TRBV28 and TRBJ1-3, with a weak D call TRBD1 (5 bases). V was clipped by 0 bases and J by 0 bases, with 12 bases between them. Germline lookup yields CDR1 MDHEN and CDR2 SYDVKM. CDR3 length equals 17 residues. The CDR3 DNA follows: TGTGCCAGCAGTTTATGGGGAGGGGCACTCTCTGGAAACACCATATATTTT. It specifies CASSLWGGALSGNTIYF.